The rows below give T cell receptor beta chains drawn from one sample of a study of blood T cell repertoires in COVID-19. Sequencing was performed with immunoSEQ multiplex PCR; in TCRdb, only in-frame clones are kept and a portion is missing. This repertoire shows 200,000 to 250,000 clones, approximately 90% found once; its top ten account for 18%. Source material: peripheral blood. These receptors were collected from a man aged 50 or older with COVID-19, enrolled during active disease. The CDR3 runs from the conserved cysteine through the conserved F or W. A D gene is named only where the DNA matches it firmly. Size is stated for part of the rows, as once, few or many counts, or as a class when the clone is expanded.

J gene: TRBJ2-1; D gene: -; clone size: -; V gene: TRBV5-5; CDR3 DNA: TGTGCCAGCAGGAGGGACACCTACAATGAGCAGTTCTTC; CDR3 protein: CASRRDTYNEQFF
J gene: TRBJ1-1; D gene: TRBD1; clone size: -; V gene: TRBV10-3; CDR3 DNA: TGTGCCATCAGTCCATTTCAGACAGGGGGATCAATGAACACTGAAGCTTTCTTT; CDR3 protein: CAISPFQTGGSMNTEAFF
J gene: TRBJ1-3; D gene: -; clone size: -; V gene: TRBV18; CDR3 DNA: TGTGCCAGCTCACCAAGGGACACGATCTCTGGAAACACCATATATTTT; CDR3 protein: CASSPRDTISGNTIYF
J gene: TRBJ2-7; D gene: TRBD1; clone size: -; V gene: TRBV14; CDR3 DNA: TGTGCCAGCAGCCCCCTGGGACAGGCTACCTCCGAGCAGTACTTC; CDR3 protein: CASSPLGQATSEQYF
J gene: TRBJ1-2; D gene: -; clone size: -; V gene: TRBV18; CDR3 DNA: TGTGCCAGCTCACCGCGGGGGCTGGGGAACTATGGCTACACCTTC; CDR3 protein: CASSPRGLGNYGYTF
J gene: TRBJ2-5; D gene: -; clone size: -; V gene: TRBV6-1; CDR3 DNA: TGTGCCAGCAGTGACAGGGGCAGACCCCAAGAGACCCAGTACTTC; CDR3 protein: CASSDRGRPQETQYF
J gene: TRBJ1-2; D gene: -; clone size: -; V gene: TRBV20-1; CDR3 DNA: TGCAGTGCTAGTAACAGAGTTACGGGCTACACCTTC; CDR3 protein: CSASNRVTGYTF
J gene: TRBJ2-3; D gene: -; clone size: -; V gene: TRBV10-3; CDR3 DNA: TGTGCCATCAGTGACCCGGGAGCTACAGATACGCAGTATTTT; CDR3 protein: CAISDPGATDTQYF
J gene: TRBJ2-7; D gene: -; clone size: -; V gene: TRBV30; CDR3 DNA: TGTGCCTGGAATACAGGGAATCCCTACGAGCAGTACTTC; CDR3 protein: CAWNTGNPYEQYF
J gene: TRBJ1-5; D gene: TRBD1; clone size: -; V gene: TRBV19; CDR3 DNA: TGTGCCAGTAGTACCCAGGGGGTCGGGAATCAGCCCCAGCATTTT; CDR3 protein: CASSTQGVGNQPQHF
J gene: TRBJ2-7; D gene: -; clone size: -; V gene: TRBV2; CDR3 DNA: TGTGCCAGCACCACAAACAACCACGAGCAGTACTTC; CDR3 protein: CASTTNNHEQYF
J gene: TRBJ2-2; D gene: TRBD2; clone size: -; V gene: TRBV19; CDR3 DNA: TGTGCCAGTAGTATAGGGGTACTAGCGGGAGAATTGGTCACCGGGGAGCTGTTTTTT; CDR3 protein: CASSIGVLAGELVTGELFF
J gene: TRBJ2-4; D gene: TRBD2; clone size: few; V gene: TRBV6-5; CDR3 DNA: TGTGCCAGCAGTCGGGAGGGGGGGCGGCCCAACATTCAGTACTTC; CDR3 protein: CASSREGGRPNIQYF
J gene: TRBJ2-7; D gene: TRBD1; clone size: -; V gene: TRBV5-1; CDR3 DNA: TGCGCCAGCAGCGAGGGACAGGGAAGTTACGAGCAGTACTTC; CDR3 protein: CASSEGQGSYEQYF
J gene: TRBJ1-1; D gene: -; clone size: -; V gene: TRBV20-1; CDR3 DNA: TGCAGTGCTGTACAGGGCACTGAAGCTTTCTTT; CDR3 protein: CSAVQGTEAFF
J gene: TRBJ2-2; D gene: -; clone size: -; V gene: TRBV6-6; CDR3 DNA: TGTGCCAGCAGTTACCTTGGCGGGTGGAACACCGGGGAGCTGTTTTTT; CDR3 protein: CASSYLGGWNTGELFF
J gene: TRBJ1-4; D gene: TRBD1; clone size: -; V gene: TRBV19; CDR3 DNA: TGTGCCAGTAGTACCGGGACAGCCACTAATGAAAAACTGTTTTTT; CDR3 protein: CASSTGTATNEKLFF
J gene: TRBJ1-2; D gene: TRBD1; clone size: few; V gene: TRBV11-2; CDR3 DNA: TGTGCCAGCAGCCCCAGGCAGGGGGCCTACTATGGCTACACCTTC; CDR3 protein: CASSPRQGAYYGYTF
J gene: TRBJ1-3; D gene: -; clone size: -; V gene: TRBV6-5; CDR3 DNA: TGTGCCAGCAGTTACAACGGGGTAGGAAACACCATATATTTT; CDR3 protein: CASSYNGVGNTIYF
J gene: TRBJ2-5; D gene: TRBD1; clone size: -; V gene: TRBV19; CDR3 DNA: TGTGCCAGTAAAGGGACAGGGGAAGAGACCCAGTACTTC; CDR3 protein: CASKGTGEETQYF
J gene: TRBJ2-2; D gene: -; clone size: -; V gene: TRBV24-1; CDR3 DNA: TGTGCCACCAGTGCCGGGGGTTTGGACACCGGGGAGCTGTTTTTT; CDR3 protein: CATSAGGLDTGELFF
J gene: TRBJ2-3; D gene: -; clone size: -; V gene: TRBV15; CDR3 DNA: TGTGCCACCAGCAGAGGGGAGGGCACAGATACGCAGTATTTT; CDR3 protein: CATSRGEGTDTQYF
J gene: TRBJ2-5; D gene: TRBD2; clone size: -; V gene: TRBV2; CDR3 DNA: TGTGCCAGCACCGTGGGGGGAGGGCTCCAAGAGACCCAGTACTTC; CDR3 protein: CASTVGGGLQETQYF
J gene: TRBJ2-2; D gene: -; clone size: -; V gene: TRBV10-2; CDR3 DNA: TGCGCCGGGGGGACTCCTAACACCGGGGAGCTGTTTTTT; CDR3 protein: CAGGTPNTGELFF
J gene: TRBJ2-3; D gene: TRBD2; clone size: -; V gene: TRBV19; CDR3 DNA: TGTGCCAGTAGTATTTCCCTAGCGGGGGGGCAGACGCAGTATTTT; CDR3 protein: CASSISLAGGQTQYF
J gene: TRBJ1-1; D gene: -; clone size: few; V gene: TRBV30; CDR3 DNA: TGTGCCTGGAGTCCGACAGACACTGAAGCTTTCTTT; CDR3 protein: CAWSPTDTEAFF